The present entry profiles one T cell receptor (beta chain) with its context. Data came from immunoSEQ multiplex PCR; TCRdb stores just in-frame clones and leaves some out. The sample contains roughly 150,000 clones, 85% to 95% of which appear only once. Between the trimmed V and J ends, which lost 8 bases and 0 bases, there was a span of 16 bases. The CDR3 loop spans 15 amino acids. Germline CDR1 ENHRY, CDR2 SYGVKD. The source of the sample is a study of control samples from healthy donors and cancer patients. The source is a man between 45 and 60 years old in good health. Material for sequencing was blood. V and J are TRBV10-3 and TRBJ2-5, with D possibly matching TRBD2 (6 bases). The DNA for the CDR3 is TGTGCCATCGGCTTAGGAGGGAGGTACCAAGAGACCCAGTACTTC. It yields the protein CAIGLGGRYQETQYF.